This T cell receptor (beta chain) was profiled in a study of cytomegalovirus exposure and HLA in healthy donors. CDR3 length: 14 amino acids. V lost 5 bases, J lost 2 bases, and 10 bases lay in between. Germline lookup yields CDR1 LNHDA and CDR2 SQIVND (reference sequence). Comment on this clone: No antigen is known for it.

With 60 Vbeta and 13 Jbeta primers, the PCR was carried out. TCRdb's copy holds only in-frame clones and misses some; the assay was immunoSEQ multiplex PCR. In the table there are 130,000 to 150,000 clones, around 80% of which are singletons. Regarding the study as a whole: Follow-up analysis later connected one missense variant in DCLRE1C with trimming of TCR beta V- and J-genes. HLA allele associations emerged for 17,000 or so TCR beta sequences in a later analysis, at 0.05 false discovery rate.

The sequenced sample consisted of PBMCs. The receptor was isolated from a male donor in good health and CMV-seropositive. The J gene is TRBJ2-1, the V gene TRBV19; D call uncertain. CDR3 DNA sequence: TGTGCCAGTAGTGCCCCGGTCGCCTACAATGAGCAGTTCTTC. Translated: CASSAPVAYNEQFF.